Each of the 2 T cell receptor beta chains below was sequenced from the same sample in a study of regulatory T cells in long-lasting Graves disease. Library construction for TCR beta used iRepertoire HTBI primers and Arm-PCR of CDR3 regions. Using its own MiXCR run on the multiplex PCR reads, TCRdb lists one record per CDR3 protein. The sample holds a few hundred thousand distinct CDR3 sequences, 12% seen once. The time point here: newly diagnosed GD, antithyroid drugs for less than 3 months. PBMC RNA served as the TCR library source. Another study also made use of these data, one on T cells in Graves' hyperthyroidism and ophthalmopathy.

The sequencing here drew on peripheral blood mononuclear cells (PBMCs), taken at new diagnosis, from a patient treated with antithyroid drugs. All receptors derive from a woman aged 18-30 years with Graves disease.

This clonotype showed up many times. This chain links TRBV27 with TRBJ2-1, with 15 bases identical to TRBD2. Unmatched junction bases numbered 15, after V lost 4 bases and J lost 14 bases. Germline-derived CDR1 and CDR2 are MNHEY and SMNVEV (reference sequence). This CDR3 comprises 17 residues. The CDR3 DNA is TGTGCCAGCAGTTACTCTTGGACTAGCGGGGGGGCAGGGTCAAAGTTCTTC. Its translation is CASSYSWTSGGAGSKFF.

This clonotype was observed at least ten times. The chain has TRBV13 and TRBJ2-7, with 8 nucleotides matching TRBD1. This CDR3 is built from 15 residues. The junction had 7 bases not matched to a gene; V was cut back by 1 base and J by 5 bases. Germline V lookup: CDR1 PRHDT, CDR2 FYEKMQ (reference sequence). Here the CDR3 reads CASSLDRTGSDEQYF. DNA for the CDR3: TGTGCCAGCAGCTTAGACCGGACAGGGTCCGACGAGCAGTACTTC. Combining the CDR3 with reference TRBV13 and TRBJ2-7 gives the whole variable domain AAGVIQSPRHLIKEKRETATLKCYPIPRHDTVYWYQQGPGQDPQFLISFYEKMQSDKGSIPDRFSAQQFSDYHSELNMSSLELGDSALYFCASSLDRTGSDEQYFGPGTRLTVT.